Listed here are 27 T cell receptor beta chains from one sample, sequenced in a study of identical twins. MiXCR, applied by TCRdb to the 5' RACE reads, yields one record per CDR3 protein. The table includes fewer than 500,000 distinct CDR3 sequences, 14% detected once. The data also belong to a second study, concerning yellow fever vaccine responses in identical twins.

Sequencing was carried out using CD4+ T cells sorted from blood. The origin of the receptors is a woman younger than 35 in good health.

The table lists this clonotype with many counts. V and J are TRBV5-1 and TRBJ1-1; D remains ambiguous. The V end was cut by 4 bases, the J end by 0 bases, with 16 bases between. Germline V gives CDR1 SGHRS, CDR2 YFSETQ. The CDR3 has 16 residues. The CDR3 loop reads CASSPAGPGMNTEAFF. In nucleotides, the CDR3 is TGCGCCAGCAGCCCAGCCGGCCCGGGCATGAACACTGAAGCTTTCTTT.

The chain has TRBV28 and TRBJ1-5; tentative D call: TRBD1 (6 bases). Trimming took off 9 bases at V and 6 bases at J, with 18 bases between the two ends. Looked up from germline, CDR1 is MDHEN and CDR2 is SYDVKM. The CDR3 is made up of 14 amino acids. The CDR3 region has the DNA TGTGCCAGGGCTCCACGGGGGCTTCTTCAGCCCCAGCATTTT. Its translation: CARAPRGLLQPQHF.

The J gene is TRBJ2-2, the V gene TRBV7-6; D is perhaps TRBD1 (6 bases). The CDR3 covers 15 residues. V was pared by 4 bases and J by 1 base, with 10 bases between. Germline V gene lookup returns CDR1 SGHVS and CDR2 FNYEAQ. In DNA, the CDR3 is TGTGCCAGCAGCTCCCAGGACAGGAACACCGGGGAGCTGTTTTTT. As protein: CASSSQDRNTGELFF.

For the CDR3, the DNA is TGTGCCAGCAGTGAGAGGGGGTTCGGGCAGCCCCAGCATTTT. This translates into CASSERGFGQPQHF. The gene calls are TRBV6-1 and TRBJ1-5; tentatively, D is TRBD1 (6 bases). Per germline, CDR1 MNHNS and CDR2 SASEGT. V was clipped by 3 bases and J by 7 bases, with 13 bases between them. This CDR3 spans 14 amino acids.

This clonotype was observed a handful of times. The rearrangement joins TRBV6-2 or TRBV6-3 to TRBJ2-7, with 9 bases fitting TRBD1. V shed 2 bases, J shed 7 bases, and the junction held 6 bases outside the gene matches. Germline CDR1 reads MNHEY; CDR2 reads SVGEGT. The CDR3 contains 14 residues. CDR3: CASSYGTGPGEQYF. The DNA for the CDR3 is TGTGCCAGCAGTTACGGGACAGGGCCGGGGGAGCAGTACTTC.

The J gene is TRBJ2-7, the V gene TRBV28; TRBD1 agrees at 8 bases. Trimming cost V 6 bases and J 4 bases; bases outside gene matches: 8. Looked up from germline, CDR1 is MDHEN and CDR2 is SYDVKM. The length of the CDR3 is 14 residues. In DNA form, the CDR3 reads TGTGCCAGCAGAACACCAGGGGGCAAGTACGAGCAGTACTTC. Translated, it gives CASRTPGGKYEQYF.

The chain is built from TRBV12-3 or TRBV12-4 and TRBJ2-1; D is possibly TRBD1 (6 bases). Trimming pared 6 bases from V and 7 bases from J, leaving 10 bases between. The length of the CDR3 is 12 residues. The CDR3 DNA follows: TGTGCCAGCAGCTACAGGGTAAATGAGCAGTTCTTC. It codes for CASSYRVNEQFF.

The chain couples TRBV21-1 to TRBJ2-5; whether TRBD2, the table's D call, matches the DNA was not checked. TRBV21-1 is assigned pseudogene status. This CDR3 is built from 15 residues. This CDR3 is CASSMRTSGQETQYF. In DNA form, the CDR3 reads TGTGCCAGCAGCATGAGGACTAGCGGGCAAGAGACCCAGTACTTC.

This clonotype came up a few times. The chain links TRBV5-1 to TRBJ2-1; D may be TRBD2 (6 bases). The CDR3 sequence is 16 residues long. V was shortened by 4 bases and J by 0 bases, with 14 bases between the two germline ends. Germline V CDR1 and CDR2: SGHRS, YFSETQ. The CDR3 is CASSGRPASSYNEQFF. The CDR3 region has the DNA TGCGCCAGCAGCGGGAGGCCAGCGAGCTCCTACAATGAGCAGTTCTTC.

This clonotype occurred many times. The chain combines TRBV6-5 with TRBJ2-2; D possibly corresponds to TRBD1 (6 bases). The V end lost 4 bases, the J end lost 9 bases, and 24 bases lay between the germline ends. Germline V lookup: CDR1 MNHEY, CDR2 SVGAGI. The CDR3 runs 17 residues. CDR3 amino acids: CASSLRPGTLDGWELFF. Here the CDR3 DNA reads TGTGCCAGCAGTTTACGACCCGGGACACTGGATGGGTGGGAGCTGTTTTTT.

This chain joins TRBV2 and TRBJ2-2; D is unresolved. The germline V gene encodes CDR1 SNHLY and CDR2 FYNNEI. The CDR3 length is 14 residues. V was trimmed by 9 bases and J by 0 bases, leaving 11 bases between them. This CDR3 reads CASRAPSNTGELFF. In DNA, the CDR3 is TGTGCCAGTCGAGCCCCGTCGAACACCGGGGAGCTGTTTTTT.

Worth noting for this clonotype: A much larger clonotype is one base distant, so this may be a read error. This CDR3 is missing its conserved last phenylalanine or tryptophan, likely due to a read error. This chain links TRBV7-9 with TRBJ2-3; D may be TRBD1 (6 bases). The CDR3 runs 14 residues. Germline CDR1 SEHNR, CDR2 FQNEAQ (reference sequence). The ends were cut back, 5 bases at V and 4 bases at J, with 13 bases in the middle. The CDR3 here is CASSISTGSDTQYL. As DNA, the CDR3 is TGTGCCAGCAGCATCTCGACAGGATCAGATACGCAGTATCTT.

The chain is built from TRBV6-6 and TRBJ2-1; D is undetermined. The V end was cut by 4 bases, the J end by 8 bases, with 9 bases between. The CDR3 covers 12 residues. Looked up from germline, CDR1 is MNHNY and CDR2 is SVGAGI (reference sequence). CDR3 residues: CASSWVVDEQFF. Written as DNA, the CDR3 is TGTGCCAGCAGTTGGGTTGTCGATGAGCAGTTCTTC.

The genes are TRBV4-2 and TRBJ2-1; D not resolved. Germline V gene data show CDR1 as LGHNA and CDR2 as YNFKEQ. The CDR3 extends over 16 amino acids. Trimming removed 3 bases from V and 5 bases from J, with 17 bases in between. In DNA form, the CDR3 reads TGTGCCAGCAGCCAGGCTACCGGTACTTCCCACAATGAGCAGTTCTTC. Amino acids: CASSQATGTSHNEQFF.

V gene TRBV7-8 combines with J gene TRBJ2-5; the match to TRBD2 covers 8 bases. Trimming at V came to 5 bases and at J to 5 bases, leaving 13 bases not matched to a gene. The V gene's germline CDR1 is SGHVS and CDR2 FQNEAQ. This CDR3 is 16 amino acids long. DNA of the CDR3: TGTGCCAGCAGCCCCCGGGGGGGGGCTGGAGGGGAGACCCAGTACTTC. Its protein product is CASSPRGGAGGETQYF.

This chain joins TRBV20-1 and TRBJ1-1; 9 bases fit TRBD1. V was pared by 6 bases and J by 4 bases, with 6 bases of the junction left unmatched. Germline CDR1 reads DFQATT; CDR2 reads SNEGSKA (reference sequence). The CDR3 covers 13 residues. The CDR3 DNA is TGCAGTGCACCCGACAGGGGGGGCACTGAAGCTTTCTTT. Translation gives CSAPDRGGTEAFF.

The V gene is TRBV5-6, the J gene TRBJ2-7, with 11 bases that match TRBD1. Germline values: CDR1 SGHDT, CDR2 YYEEEE. This CDR3 is built from 15 residues. The trim removed 0 bases at V and 4 bases at J, leaving 3 bases unmatched. CDR3 nucleotides: TGTGCCAGCAGCTTGGGGACAGGGGGCGAATACGAGCAGTACTTC. Its protein product is CASSLGTGGEYEQYF.

This clonotype has more than one count but fewer than ten. The V and J genes are TRBV28 and TRBJ2-3, with D unclear. CDR1 and CDR2 from the germline V gene are MDHEN and SYDVKM. With 7 bases removed from V and 1 base from J, the gap between germline ends came to 9 bases. The CDR3 consists of 13 residues. In DNA form, the CDR3 reads TGTGCCAGCAAACAGAGCCGCACAGATACGCAGTATTTT. Translating it yields CASKQSRTDTQYF.

This clonotype came up a few times. The chain has TRBV28 and TRBJ1-3, with D hard to call. Germline CDR1 reads MDHEN; CDR2 reads SYDVKM. V was clipped by 4 bases and J by 0 bases, with 7 bases between them. This CDR3 is 14 amino acids long. Here the CDR3 reads CASSSRNSGNTIYF. The CDR3 DNA sequence: TGTGCCAGCAGTTCCCGTAACTCTGGAAACACCATATATTTT.

The rearrangement links TRBV7-3 to TRBJ2-5; D unresolved. CDR1 is SGHTA and CDR2 is FQGTGA in the germline V gene. Trimming removed 1 base from V and 4 bases from J, with 13 bases in between. The CDR3 is made up of 15 amino acids. This CDR3 reads CASSLSSGKGETQYF. The CDR3 coding sequence is TGTGCCAGCAGCTTAAGTTCGGGCAAGGGAGAGACCCAGTACTTC. Full variable domain (missing parts from reference TRBV7-3 and TRBJ2-5): GAGVSQTPSNKVTEKGKYVELRCDPISGHTALYWYRQSLGQGPEFLIYFQGTGAADDSGLPNDRFFAVRPEGSVSTLKIQRTERGDSAVYLCASSLSSGKGETQYFGPGTRLLVL.

The chain has TRBV30 and TRBJ2-5, with 16 nucleotides matching TRBD2. The CDR3 loop spans 17 amino acids. Germline V lookup: CDR1 GTSNPN, CDR2 SVGIG (reference sequence). V lost 2 bases, J lost 5 bases, and 8 bases stayed unmatched. CDR3 nucleotides: TGTGCCTGGAGTCAGGGACTAGCGGGAGGGCCGTGGGAGACCCAGTACTTC. Its protein product is CAWSQGLAGGPWETQYF.

This clonotype was counted only a few times. The chain couples TRBV13 to TRBJ1-1; D is unresolved. This CDR3 has 11 amino acids. V lost 1 base, J lost 9 bases, and 6 bases lay in between. From germline, CDR1 is PRHDT and CDR2 FYEKMQ (reference sequence). The CDR3 DNA is TGTGCCAGCAGCTTAGCGGGAAAAGCTTTCTTT. Translating gives CASSLAGKAFF.

This clonotype was counted only a few times. This chain connects TRBV7-9 to TRBJ1-2; 7 nucleotides match TRBD1. Germline assignment: CDR1 SEHNR and CDR2 FQNEAQ (reference sequence). V lost 1 base to trimming and J lost 6 bases; unmatched junction nucleotides: 8. The CDR3 extends over 15 amino acids. CDR3 sequence reads: CASSLEGARLNGYTF. CDR3 sequence (DNA): TGTGCCAGCAGCTTAGAGGGGGCGCGGCTCAATGGCTACACCTTC.

The chain recombines TRBV7-2 with TRBJ1-5; TRBD1 matches at 9 bases. CDR1 SGHTA and CDR2 FQGNSA come from the germline V gene. The CDR3 has 15 amino acids. The V segment lost 2 bases and the J segment 4 bases; nucleotides outside the gene matches: 3. The CDR3 loop is CASSLMTGGNQPQHF. For the CDR3, the DNA is TGTGCCAGCAGCTTAATGACAGGGGGTAATCAGCCCCAGCATTTT.

The chain links TRBV7-9 to TRBJ1-1, with D uncertain. V was shortened by 3 bases and J by 3 bases, with 8 bases between the two germline ends. This CDR3 contains 13 residues. Germline CDR1 SEHNR, CDR2 FQNEAQ (reference sequence). The CDR3 sequence: CASSFSQDTEAFF. Here the CDR3 DNA reads TGTGCCAGCAGCTTTTCCCAAGACACTGAAGCTTTCTTT.

The chain uses TRBV2 and TRBJ2-5, with D possibly TRBD2 on 5 matching bases. Trimming pared 7 bases from V and 1 base from J, leaving 13 bases between. CDR3 size: 14 residues. CDR1 SNHLY and CDR2 FYNNEI come from the germline V gene. The CDR3 bases are TGTGCCAGCATCCCCCGGAGGCTCCAAGAGACCCAGTACTTC. Protein: CASIPRRLQETQYF.

This clonotype occurred a few times. At one of its ends the junction is not consistent with the germline gene, which may arise from a read error. The chain links TRBV12-3 or TRBV12-4 to TRBJ2-7, with D unclear. The CDR3 is 12 residues long. DNA of the CDR3: TGTGCCAGCAGTTTACGAAATTACGCGCAGTACTTC. This sequence encodes CASSLRNYAQYF.